Below, 7 T cell receptor beta chains from the same sample are listed, as sequenced in a study of T cell changes during pregnancy in multiple sclerosis. Sequencing used immunoSEQ multiplex PCR; TCRdb keeps in-frame clones, though not all of them. The table has roughly 40,000 clones, about 91% seen once. The input for sequencing was CD4+ T cells from peripheral blood mononuclear cells, taken before pregnancy. These TCRs come from a female donor with multiple sclerosis, enrolled in a pregnancy study.

This chain uses TRBV11-2 with TRBJ2-7; 10 nucleotides line up with TRBD2. The germline gives CDR1 SGHAT, CDR2 FQNNGV. The CDR3 spans 18 residues. The V and J ends lost 1 base and 2 bases, in that order; junction bases with no gene match: 11. The CDR3 DNA reads as TGTGCCAGCAGCTTAGCTTCCCGAGAAGCGGGGGGGGCCTACGAGCAGTACTTC. It yields the protein CASSLASREAGGAYEQYF. Together with reference TRBV11-2 and TRBJ2-7, the CDR3 gives the full variable domain: EAGVAQSPRYKIIEKRQSVAFWCNPISGHATLYWYQQILGQGPKLLIQFQNNGVVDDSQLPKDRFSAERLKGVDSTLKIQPAKLEDSAVYLCASSLASREAGGAYEQYFGPGTRLTVT.

This chain connects TRBV6-5 to TRBJ2-1, with D possibly TRBD2 on 6 matching bases. CDR1 MNHEY and CDR2 SVGAGI come from the germline V gene. This CDR3 is 12 amino acids long. Trimming stripped 6 bases from V and 10 bases from J, with 13 bases between. The CDR3 loop reads CASREGLWEQFF. CDR3 coding DNA: TGTGCCAGCAGGGAGGGGCTGTGGGAGCAGTTCTTC.

The chain combines TRBV9 with TRBJ2-1; TRBD1 might be the D (8 bases). Germline V gene lookup returns CDR1 SGDLS and CDR2 YYNGEE. With 1 base removed from V and 0 bases from J, the gap between germline ends came to 11 bases. The CDR3 loop spans 16 amino acids. The CDR3 nucleotides are TGTGCCAGCAGCGTAACAGGGGGGGCCTCCTACAATGAGCAGTTCTTC. Amino acids: CASSVTGGASYNEQFF. Filled out from reference TRBV9 and TRBJ2-1, the complete variable domain reads DSGVTQTPKHLITATGQRVTLRCSPRSGDLSVYWYQQSLDQGLQFLIQYYNGEERAKGNILERFSAQQFPDLHSELNLSSLELGDSALYFCASSVTGGASYNEQFFGPGTRLTVL.

The chain uses TRBV14 and TRBJ1-5; 7 bases map to TRBD1. The CDR3 runs 14 residues. The germline CDR1 and CDR2 sequences are SGHDN and FVKESK. V shed 4 bases, J shed 4 bases, and the junction held 4 bases outside the gene matches. CDR3 in amino acids: CASSPDRRNQPQHF. The CDR3 coding sequence is TGTGCCAGCAGCCCGGACAGGCGAAATCAGCCCCAGCATTTT.

In this sample, this clone turned up once. The V gene is TRBV7-3, the J gene TRBJ2-2; perhaps TRBD1 as D (6 bases). The V gene's germline CDR1 is SGHTA and CDR2 FQGTGA. This CDR3 has 16 residues. V lost 2 bases and J 1 base, leaving 11 bases between the germline ends. In nucleotides, the CDR3 is TGTGCCAGCAGCTTATCGACAGGATTGAACACCGGGGAGCTGTTTTTT. As protein: CASSLSTGLNTGELFF.

This chain links TRBV6-4 with TRBJ2-1, with TRBD2 as a possible D gene (5 bases). The CDR3 consists of 16 residues. Germline V gives CDR1 MRHNA, CDR2 SNTAGT. Trimming took off 0 bases at V and 0 bases at J, with 9 bases between the two ends. CDR3 region: CASSDSPSLSYNEQFF. CDR3 sequence (DNA): TGTGCCAGCAGTGACTCCCCTAGCCTCTCCTACAATGAGCAGTTCTTC.

V is TRBV5-4 and J is TRBJ2-7, with 11 bases that match TRBD2. V lost 4 bases and J lost 4; bases outside the gene matches: 10. This CDR3 is 16 amino acids long. The germline V gene has CDR1 SGHNT and CDR2 YYREEE (reference sequence). The DNA of the CDR3 is TGTGCCAGCAGCCCACCGCCACTAGCGGGGGTTTACGAGCAGTACTTC. Translated, it gives CASSPPPLAGVYEQYF.